Presented here are 9 T cell receptor beta chains from one specimen sequenced in a study of cytomegalovirus exposure and HLA in healthy donors. The primer mix had 60 Vbeta and 13 Jbeta primers. TCRdb's copy holds only in-frame clones and misses some; the assay was immunoSEQ multiplex PCR. The sample shows roughly 96,000 clones, 65% to 85% of them seen only once. Source material: PBMCs. The source is a woman in her seventies in good health and CMV-seropositive.

The chain has TRBV28 and TRBJ1-6; weak D call: TRBD1 (6 bases). This CDR3 region has 17 residues. Germline V lookup: CDR1 MDHEN, CDR2 SYDVKM. Between the trimmed V and J ends, which lost 6 bases and 0 bases, there was a span of 15 bases. The CDR3 loop is CASRSSGTSSYNSPLHF. The CDR3 region has the DNA TGTGCCAGCAGATCCTCCGGGACAAGCTCCTATAATTCACCCCTCCACTTT.

The rearrangement joins TRBV4-3 to TRBJ2-2, with D perhaps matching TRBD1 (7 bases). Per the germline V gene, CDR1 is LGHNA and CDR2 is YSLEER. Trimming shortened V by 3 bases and J by 6 bases, and 11 bases separated the two germline ends. This CDR3 contains 14 residues. CDR3 sequence: CASSQQGGSGELFF. The CDR3 nucleotides are TGCGCCAGCAGCCAGCAGGGGGGATCCGGGGAGCTGTTTTTT.

This rearrangement joins TRBV27 to TRBJ2-1; 10 bases map to TRBD1. V trimming: 6 bases; J trimming: 5 bases; junction bases outside the gene matches: 10. This CDR3 is built from 16 residues. Germline CDR1 is MNHEY and CDR2 is SMNVEV (reference sequence). DNA for the CDR3: TGTGCCAGCAGCTCTCCCTGGGACAGGGGAAACAATGAGCAGTTCTTC. This encodes CASSSPWDRGNNEQFF.

The chain links TRBV7-3 to TRBJ2-7; 10 bases are shared with TRBD1. V was pared by 5 bases and J by 5 bases, with 9 bases of the junction left unmatched. This CDR3 is 15 amino acids long. Germline V CDR1 and CDR2: SGHTA, FQGTGA. The chain's CDR3 is CASSLQGTGANEQYF. The CDR3 DNA follows: TGTGCCAGCAGCCTCCAGGGGACAGGGGCAAACGAGCAGTACTTC.

The chain carries TRBV6-5 and TRBJ1-1, with D possibly TRBD1 on 5 matching bases. Germline loops: CDR1 MNHEY, CDR2 SVGAGI. V gave up 9 bases and J gave up 0 bases, with 17 bases separating them. The CDR3 sequence is 15 residues long. Here the CDR3 reads CASLGGAVMNTEAFF. The CDR3 DNA reads as TGTGCCAGTCTCGGCGGGGCGGTCATGAACACTGAAGCTTTCTTT.

The chain couples TRBV19 to TRBJ1-2; 10 bases match TRBD1. The CDR3 runs to 13 residues. The germline CDR1 and CDR2 sequences are LNHDA and SQIVND (reference sequence). Trimming cost V 7 bases and J 8 bases; bases outside gene matches: 7. In DNA form, the CDR3 reads TGTGCCAGTACCCGGGACAGGGGAGAAGGCTACACCTTC. Translation gives CASTRDRGEGYTF.

The chain employs TRBV2 and TRBJ2-3; 11 nucleotides agree with TRBD1. The V gene's germline CDR1 is SNHLY and CDR2 FYNNEI. V gave up 6 bases and J gave up 4 bases; unmatched junction bases: 0. CDR3 length: 13 residues. DNA for the CDR3: TGTGCCAGCAGGGGACAGGGGGCAGATACGCAGTATTTT. Translation gives CASRGQGADTQYF.

Only one count was recorded for this clone. The chain joins TRBV7-9 to TRBJ2-5, with TRBD2 matching over 9 bases. V dropped 5 bases and J dropped 5; count of bases not matched to a gene: 12. CDR1 is SEHNR, CDR2 FQNEAQ, per germline (reference sequence). CDR3 size: 16 residues. CDR3: CASSPRGGGASETQYF. In DNA form, the CDR3 reads TGTGCCAGCAGCCCCAGGGGCGGGGGGGCCTCGGAGACCCAGTACTTC.

This chain connects TRBV7-2 to TRBJ2-5; 12 bases line up with TRBD2. Looked up from germline, CDR1 is SGHTA and CDR2 is FQGNSA. Unmatched junction bases numbered 8, after V lost 5 bases and J lost 4 bases. This CDR3 contains 16 residues. The CDR3 protein is CASSMTSGGGRETQYF. The CDR3 DNA is TGTGCCAGCAGCATGACTAGCGGGGGCGGGCGAGAGACCCAGTACTTC.